This T cell receptor (beta chain) was captured in a study of human T cells and chemical hapten exposure. About the research overall: Diphenylcyclopropenone, dosed weekly to the scalp, was given to patients throughout the roughly 22-week study. Alopecia areata, totalis or universalis affected patients, mainly female.

The library tagged individual cDNA molecules with unique molecular identifiers. TCRdb passed the RACE reads through MiXCR, listing each CDR3 protein once. Altogether under 120,000 distinct CDR3 sequences are present, 9.5% to 11% being singletons, with the ten largest covering 3.5%. Specified time point: patch test 1, 2 weeks after DPC sensitization. Treatment indicated: therapeutic diphenylcyclopropenone sensitization with weekly scalp DPC. Study results and limitations: Expanded TCR sets contained significantly more large CDR3 similarity clusters than controls.

As concerns this clonotype: The antigen remains unidentified.

The source is a woman in her thirties or forties with alopecia areata. Some clones in this sample may be carry-over from other donors' samples. Sample: whole blood, taken in connection with sensitization to the hapten diphenylcyclopropenone (DPC).

The CDR3 region has the DNA TGTGCCAGCAGTTTGACAACCGGGGTGCAGTACTTC. Residues: CASSLTTGVQYF. V usage is TRBV28 and J usage is TRBJ2-7, with D possibly being TRBD2 (5 bases). Germline V gene data show CDR1 as MDHEN and CDR2 as SYDVKM. Trimming shortened V by 3 bases and J by 9 bases, and 12 bases separated the two germline ends. CDR3 length equals 12 residues.